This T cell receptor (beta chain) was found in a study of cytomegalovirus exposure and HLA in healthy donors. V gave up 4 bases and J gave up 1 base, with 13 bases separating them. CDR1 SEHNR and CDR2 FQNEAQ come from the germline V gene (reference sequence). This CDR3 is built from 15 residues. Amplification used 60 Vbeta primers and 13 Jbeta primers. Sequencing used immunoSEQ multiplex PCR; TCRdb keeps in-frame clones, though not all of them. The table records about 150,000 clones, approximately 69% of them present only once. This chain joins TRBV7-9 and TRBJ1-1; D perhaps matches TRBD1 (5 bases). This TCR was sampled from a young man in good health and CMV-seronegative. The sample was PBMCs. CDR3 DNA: TGTGCCAGCAGCTCTCTGGGGCTAGGGAACACTGAAGCTTTCTTT. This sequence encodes CASSSLGLGNTEAFF. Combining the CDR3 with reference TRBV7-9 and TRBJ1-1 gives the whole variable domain DTGVSQNPRHKITKRGQNVTFRCDPISEHNRLYWYRQTLGQGPEFLTYFQNEAQLEKSRLLSDRFSAERPKGSFSTLEIQRTEQGDSAMYLCASSSLGLGNTEAFFGQGTRLTVV.